The rows below give T cell receptor beta chains drawn from one sample of a study of beta chain features in type 1 diabetes. TCRdb keeps only in-frame clones here, not all; method: immunoSEQ multiplex PCR. The table has 140,000 or so clones, roughly a tenth seen once; the top ten hold about 0.68%. Sequencing input: central memory CD4+ T cells from blood. The receptors stem from a man younger than 35 in good health. Both conserved end residues are part of each CDR3. A D gene is named only where the DNA matches it firmly. Size is stated for part of the rows, as once, few or many counts, or as a class when the clone is expanded.

TRBV28	TRBJ2-5	.	TRBD1	CASSLDGGTGWETQYF	TGTGCCAGCAGTTTAGACGGCGGGACAGGGTGGGAGACCCAGTACTTC
TRBV15	TRBJ2-7	.	.	CATSRSTGSSYEQYF	TGTGCCACCAGCAGATCCACAGGGAGTTCTTACGAGCAGTACTTC
TRBV7-9	TRBJ1-4	.	.	CASSLSATNEKLFF	TGTGCCAGCAGCCTTTCCGCAACTAATGAAAAACTGTTTTTT
TRBV25-1	TRBJ2-7	many	.	CASSALYEQYF	TGTGCCAGCAGTGCCCTCTACGAGCAGTACTTC
TRBV5-1	TRBJ2-2	.	TRBD1	CACSAPGQGAGELFF	TGCGCCTGCAGCGCACCGGGACAGGGTGCCGGGGAGCTGTTTTTT
TRBV4-1	TRBJ1-2	.	TRBD1	CASSQEEGGFGYTF	TGCGCCAGCAGCCAAGAAGAAGGGGGCTTCGGCTACACCTTC
TRBV14	TRBJ1-4	.	.	CASSLRTVGGEKLFF	TGTGCCAGCAGCCTTCGGACAGTCGGTGGGGAAAAACTGTTTTTT
TRBV6-5	TRBJ2-1	.	TRBD1	CASRGTDYNEQFF	TGTGCCAGCCGAGGGACAGACTACAATGAGCAGTTCTTC
TRBV7-3	TRBJ2-3	.	TRBD1	CASSAGQGPDTQYF	TGTGCCAGCAGCGCTGGACAGGGTCCAGATACGCAGTATTTT
TRBV12-5	TRBJ2-2	.	.	CASGLGERANTGELFF	TGTGCTAGTGGTTTGGGCGAGCGGGCGAACACCGGGGAGCTGTTTTTT
TRBV7-9	TRBJ2-7	few	TRBD2	CASRRASGGGAEQYF	TGTGCCAGCCGGAGGGCTAGCGGGGGGGGCGCCGAGCAGTACTTC
TRBV19	TRBJ2-5	few	.	CASSTGRGFQETQYF	TGTGCCAGTAGTACCGGGCGGGGATTCCAAGAGACCCAGTACTTC
TRBV5-1	TRBJ1-2	.	.	CASSQGHDYGYTF	TGCGCCAGCAGCCAGGGACACGACTATGGCTACACCTTC
TRBV11-2	TRBJ2-1	.	TRBD1	CASSYLQGANEQFF	TGTGCCAGCAGCTATCTACAGGGGGCGAATGAGCAGTTCTTC
TRBV5-1	TRBJ1-6	few	.	CASSATEYNSPLHF	TGCGCCAGCAGCGCCACTGAATATAATTCACCCCTCCACTTT
TRBV2	TRBJ1-5	.	TRBD1	CASSGQGRNQPQHF	TGTGCCAGCAGTGGACAGGGCCGCAATCAGCCCCAGCATTTT
TRBV11-3	TRBJ2-2	few	.	CASSSGLGAGELFF	TGTGCCAGCAGCTCAGGTTTGGGAGCCGGGGAGCTGTTTTTT